This note documents a single T cell receptor beta chain sequence. Its antigen remains unidentified. The data were obtained in a study of CD8+CD57+ T cells in acquired aplastic anemia. Study information: CD4+ and CD8+ cells, once sorted, gave DNA averaging about 3 ug.

Using genomic DNA as the template, TCR beta VDJ and CDR3 profiling was carried out. TCRdb re-called the reads through MiXCR, storing one row per CDR3 protein. The data show fewer than 200,000 distinct CDR3 sequences, approximately 40% seen once. Study-wide points: Patients and controls had in common 25 to 35 CD8+ CDR3 sequences.

The receptor comes from a human donor in good health. The sequenced sample consisted of sorted CD4+, CD8+, or CD8+CD57+ T cells (not recorded which) from PBMCs.

In nucleotides, the CDR3 is TGCAGTGCTAGAGAGTTTAACGAGCAGTACTTC. It specifies CSAREFNEQYF. The rearrangement uses TRBV20-1 and TRBJ2-7, with unresolved D. The CDR3 has 11 residues. Per germline, CDR1 DFQATT and CDR2 SNEGSKA (reference sequence). V was shortened by 0 bases and J by 5 bases, with 5 bases between the two germline ends.